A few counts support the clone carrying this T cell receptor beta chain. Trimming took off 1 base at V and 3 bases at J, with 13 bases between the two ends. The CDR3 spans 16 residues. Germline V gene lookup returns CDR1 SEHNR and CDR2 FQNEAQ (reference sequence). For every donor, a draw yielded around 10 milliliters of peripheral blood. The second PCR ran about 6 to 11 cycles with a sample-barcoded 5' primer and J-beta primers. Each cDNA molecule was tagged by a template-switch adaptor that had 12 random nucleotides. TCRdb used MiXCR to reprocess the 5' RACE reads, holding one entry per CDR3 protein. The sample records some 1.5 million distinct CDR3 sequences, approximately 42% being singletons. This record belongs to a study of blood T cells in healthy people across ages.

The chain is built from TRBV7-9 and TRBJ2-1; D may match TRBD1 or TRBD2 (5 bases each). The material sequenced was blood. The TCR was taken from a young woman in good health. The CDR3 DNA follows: TGTGCCAGCAGCTTAGGAGTCCGGGGCTTCTACAATGAGCAGTTCTTC. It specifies CASSLGVRGFYNEQFF.